This TCR beta chain was sequenced during a study of neurological immune-mediated disorders. In its sample, this clonotype was seen many times. V was shortened by 4 bases and J by 4 bases, with 11 bases between the two germline ends. CDR3 length equals 13 residues. In germline, CDR1 is SGHRS, CDR2 YFSETQ. TCRdb fed the 5' RACE reads into MiXCR, producing one record per CDR3 protein. Of approximately 43,000 distinct CDR3 sequences in the sample, 2.5% were seen once. The sequenced sample consisted of PBMCs. The rearrangement joins TRBV5-1 to TRBJ2-5; unclear D gene. This TCR came from a young man with multiple sclerosis. The CDR3 DNA reads TGCGCCAGCAGCCCGGCGCCGGGAGAGACCCAGTACTTC. Its protein is CASSPAPGETQYF. The full variable domain, with the rest looked up from reference TRBV5-1 and TRBJ2-5, is KAGVTQTPRYLIKTRGQQVTLSCSPISGHRSVSWYQQTPGQGLQFLFEYFSETQRNKGNFPGRFSGRQFSNSRSEMNVSTLELGDSALYLCASSPAPGETQYFGPGTRLLVL.